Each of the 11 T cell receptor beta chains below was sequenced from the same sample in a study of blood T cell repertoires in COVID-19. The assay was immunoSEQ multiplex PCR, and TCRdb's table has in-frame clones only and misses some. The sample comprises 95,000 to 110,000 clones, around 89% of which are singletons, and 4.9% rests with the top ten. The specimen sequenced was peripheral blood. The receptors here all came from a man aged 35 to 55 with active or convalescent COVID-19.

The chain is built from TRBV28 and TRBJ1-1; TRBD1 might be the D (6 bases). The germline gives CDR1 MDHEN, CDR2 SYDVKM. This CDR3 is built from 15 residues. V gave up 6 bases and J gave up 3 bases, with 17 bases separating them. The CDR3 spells CASSPAGVWDTEAFF. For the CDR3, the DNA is TGTGCCAGCAGCCCGGCAGGGGTTTGGGACACTGAAGCTTTCTTT.

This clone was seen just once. The CDR3 protein is CASSLMAGTQETQYF. The CDR3 coding sequence is TGTGCCAGCAGCTTAATGGCGGGTACCCAAGAGACCCAGTACTTC. This rearrangement joins TRBV7-3 to TRBJ2-5; D perhaps matches TRBD2 (5 bases). CDR1 and CDR2 (germline): SGHTA, FQGTGA. The length of the CDR3 is 15 residues. The V end lost 1 base, the J end lost 1 base, and 10 bases lay between the germline ends.

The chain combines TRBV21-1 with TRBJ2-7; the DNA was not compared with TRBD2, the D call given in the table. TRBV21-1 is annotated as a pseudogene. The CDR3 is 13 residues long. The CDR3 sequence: CASSKAFGYEQYF. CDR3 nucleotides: TGTGCCAGCAGCAAAGCCTTCGGCTACGAGCAGTACTTC.

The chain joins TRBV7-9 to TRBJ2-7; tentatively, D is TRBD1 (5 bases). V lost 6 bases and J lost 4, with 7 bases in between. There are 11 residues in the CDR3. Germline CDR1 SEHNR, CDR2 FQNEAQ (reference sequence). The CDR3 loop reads CASRGLYEQYF. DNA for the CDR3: TGTGCCAGCAGGGGGCTATACGAGCAGTACTTC.

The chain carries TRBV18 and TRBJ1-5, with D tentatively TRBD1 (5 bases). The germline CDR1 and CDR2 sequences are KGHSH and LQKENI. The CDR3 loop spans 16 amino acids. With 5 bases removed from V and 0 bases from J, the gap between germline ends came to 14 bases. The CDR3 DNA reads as TGTGCCAGCTCAAGTGGCCAGGGCAATAGCAATCAGCCCCAGCATTTT. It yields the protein CASSSGQGNSNQPQHF.

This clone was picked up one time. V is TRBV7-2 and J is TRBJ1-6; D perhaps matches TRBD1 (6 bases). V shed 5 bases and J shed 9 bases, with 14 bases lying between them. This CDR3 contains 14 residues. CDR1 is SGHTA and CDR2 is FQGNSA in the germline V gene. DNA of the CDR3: TGTGCCAGCAGCCTAATACAGGGTTCTTCACCCCTCCACTTT. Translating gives CASSLIQGSSPLHF.

CDR3 amino acids: CASGGQVNTEAFF. The CDR3 bases are TGTGCCAGCGGGGGACAGGTGAACACTGAAGCTTTCTTT. V and J are TRBV2 and TRBJ1-1; 8 positions match TRBD1. Unmatched junction bases numbered 2, after V lost 8 bases and J lost 0 bases. Germline V gene data show CDR1 as SNHLY and CDR2 as FYNNEI. The CDR3 covers 13 residues.

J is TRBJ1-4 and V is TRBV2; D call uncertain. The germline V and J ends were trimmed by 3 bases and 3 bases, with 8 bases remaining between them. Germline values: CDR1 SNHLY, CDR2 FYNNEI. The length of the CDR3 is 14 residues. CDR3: CASSDRSANEKLFF. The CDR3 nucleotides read TGTGCCAGCAGTGACAGGTCTGCTAATGAAAAACTGTTTTTT.

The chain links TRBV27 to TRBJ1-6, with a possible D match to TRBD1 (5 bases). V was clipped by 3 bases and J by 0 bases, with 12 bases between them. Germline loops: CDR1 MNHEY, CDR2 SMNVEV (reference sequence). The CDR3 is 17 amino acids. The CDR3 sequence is CASSFPGASSYNSPLHF. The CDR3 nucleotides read TGTGCCAGCAGTTTCCCTGGGGCGAGCTCCTATAATTCACCCCTCCACTTT.

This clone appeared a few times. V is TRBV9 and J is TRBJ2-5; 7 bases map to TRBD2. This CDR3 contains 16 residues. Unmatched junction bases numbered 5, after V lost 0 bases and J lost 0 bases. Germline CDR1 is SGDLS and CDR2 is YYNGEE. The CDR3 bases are TGTGCCAGCAGCGTAGCTAGCGGAGAATACCAAGAGACCCAGTACTTC. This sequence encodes CASSVASGEYQETQYF.

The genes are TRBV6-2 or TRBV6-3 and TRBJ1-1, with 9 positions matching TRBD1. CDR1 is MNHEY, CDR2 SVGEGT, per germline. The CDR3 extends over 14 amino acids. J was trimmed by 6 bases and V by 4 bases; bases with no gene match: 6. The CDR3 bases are TGTGCCAGCAGTTGGGGACAGGGAGGGGCTGAAGCTTTCTTT. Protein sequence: CASSWGQGGAEAFF.